This T cell receptor beta chain emerged from a study of T cell responses to AZD1222 COVID-19 vaccine. Clones were sequenced by immunoSEQ multiplex PCR, and TCRdb holds only the in-frame ones, with some missing. This table has around 160,000 clones, around 90% appearing once. The V gene lost 3 bases and the J gene lost 0 bases, with 16 bases spanning the gap. CDR1 is KGHDR, CDR2 SFDVKD, per germline. There are 17 residues in the CDR3. V and J are TRBV24-1 and TRBJ1-2; TRBD1 might be the D (5 bases). This receptor was obtained from an adult in good health. Sequencing was performed on peripheral blood, taken on day 0 of AZD1222 vaccination. CDR3 protein: CATSDGLGAKANYGYTF. CDR3 DNA: TGTGCCACCAGTGATGGTCTAGGGGCGAAAGCTAACTATGGCTACACCTTC.